This T cell receptor beta chain appears in the sequencing data of a study of siplizumab effects on memory and regulatory T cells. Points from the study as a whole: Apparently more diverse than memory cells, naive T cells also seemed major alloresponse contributors. Alloreactive clones mapping to unstimulated subsets formed only a minor fraction. Alloreactive CD4+ clones that could be mapped were on average about 64% Treg-derived with siplizumab, against about 28% in controls. Suppressive activity of Tregs proliferating in siplizumab cultures remained unconfirmed.

Assay: immunoSEQ multiplex PCR; the TCRdb copy retains only in-frame clones and omits some. The data hold more than 60,000 clones, with roughly 97% observed a single time. As to this clone: The antigen remains undetermined.

The V segment lost 1 base and the J segment 4 bases; nucleotides outside the gene matches: 2. Per germline, CDR1 MGHRA and CDR2 YSYEKL. The CDR3 is 15 residues long. Specimen: naive CD8+ T cells sorted from blood. The chain couples TRBV4-1 to TRBJ2-7; TRBD2 aligns across 12 bases. This receptor was obtained from a human donor in good health. The CDR3 here is CASSQASGGAYEQYF. The CDR3 DNA follows: TGCGCCAGCAGCCAAGCTAGCGGGGGGGCTTACGAGCAGTACTTC.